These T cell receptor beta chains were read from a single sample in a study of T cells after yellow fever vaccination. In TCRdb, the 5' RACE reads were re-called with MiXCR into one record per CDR3 protein. The data contain 300,000 or so distinct CDR3 sequences, 7.5% to 9% of them singletons. This specimen consisted of CD4+ T cells sorted from PBMCs, obtained 5 days after the yellow fever booster vaccination. These receptors came from a man aged 18 to 30 who received the YFV17D yellow fever vaccine. CDR3s include the opening cysteine and the closing phenylalanine or tryptophan. Fields, in order: D gene, V gene, clone size, J gene, CDR3 protein, CDR3 DNA. D genes are given only for firm matches. Clone sizes are given selectively: once, few, many, or a class where the clone is expanded.

D gene: .
V gene: TRBV5-1
clone size: many
J gene: TRBJ2-3
CDR3 protein: CASSSVGVTDTQYF
CDR3 DNA: TGCGCCAGCAGCTCCGTAGGTGTCACAGATACGCAGTATTTT

D gene: .
V gene: TRBV5-1
clone size: .
J gene: TRBJ2-3
CDR3 protein: CASSLGPSRGTDTQYF
CDR3 DNA: TGCGCCAGCAGCTTGGGGCCCAGCCGGGGCACAGATACGCAGTATTTT

D gene: .
V gene: TRBV3-1
clone size: many
J gene: TRBJ1-6
CDR3 protein: CASNRPGSGNSPLHF
CDR3 DNA: TGTGCCAGCAACCGACCGGGGTCGGGTAATTCACCCCTCCACTTT

D gene: .
V gene: TRBV12-3/TRBV12-4
clone size: few
J gene: TRBJ1-5
CDR3 protein: CASSPQVGNQPQHF
CDR3 DNA: TGTGCCAGCAGTCCTCAGGTGGGCAATCAGCCCCAGCATTTT

D gene: .
V gene: TRBV5-1
clone size: many
J gene: TRBJ2-5
CDR3 protein: CASSLGNLRETQYF
CDR3 DNA: TGCGCCAGCAGCTTGGGGAACTTAAGAGAGACCCAGTACTTC

D gene: .
V gene: TRBV7-9
clone size: .
J gene: TRBJ1-6
CDR3 protein: CASALGGQPLHF
CDR3 DNA: TGTGCCAGCGCTCTTGGGGGGCAGCCCCTCCACTTT

D gene: .
V gene: TRBV20-1
clone size: few
J gene: TRBJ2-7
CDR3 protein: CSAPGGQPGTASNSEQYF
CDR3 DNA: TGCAGTGCTCCAGGCGGACAACCGGGGACCGCGAGCAACTCCGAGCAGTACTTC

D gene: .
V gene: TRBV5-1
clone size: .
J gene: TRBJ2-7
CDR3 protein: CASSLPRTYEQYF
CDR3 DNA: TGCGCCAGCAGCTTACCGAGGACCTACGAGCAGTACTTC

D gene: TRBD1
V gene: TRBV4-2
clone size: many
J gene: TRBJ1-1
CDR3 protein: CASSPGQTLDTEAFF
CDR3 DNA: TGTGCCAGCAGCCCGGGACAGACCTTGGACACTGAAGCTTTCTTT

D gene: TRBD2
V gene: TRBV5-6
clone size: few
J gene: TRBJ2-5
CDR3 protein: CASSPLAGGFQETQYF
CDR3 DNA: TGTGCCAGCAGCCCCCTAGCGGGGGGGTTTCAAGAGACCCAGTACTTC

D gene: .
V gene: TRBV5-6
clone size: many
J gene: TRBJ1-2
CDR3 protein: CASSINYGYTF
CDR3 DNA: TGTGCCAGCAGCATTAACTATGGCTACACCTTC

D gene: TRBD2
V gene: TRBV6-2/TRBV6-3
clone size: .
J gene: TRBJ2-3
CDR3 protein: CASSQGLAGLRTDTQYF
CDR3 DNA: TGTGCCAGCAGTCAAGGACTAGCGGGACTTCGCACAGATACGCAGTATTTT

D gene: .
V gene: TRBV28
clone size: .
J gene: TRBJ2-1
CDR3 protein: CASVRLTEQFF
CDR3 DNA: TGTGCCAGTGTTCGATTGACTGAGCAGTTCTTC

D gene: TRBD2
V gene: TRBV12-3/TRBV12-4
clone size: .
J gene: TRBJ2-1
CDR3 protein: CASKAGGGNEQFF
CDR3 DNA: TGTGCCAGCAAAGCGGGGGGTGGAAATGAGCAGTTCTTC

D gene: .
V gene: TRBV6-5
clone size: few
J gene: TRBJ1-5
CDR3 protein: CASSRTRITGSSQPQHF
CDR3 DNA: TGTGCCAGCAGCCGAACCCGCATTACAGGGTCGAGTCAGCCCCAGCATTTT

D gene: .
V gene: TRBV2
clone size: .
J gene: TRBJ1-5
CDR3 protein: CASSYDRPHQPQHF
CDR3 DNA: TGTGCCAGCAGCTACGACAGACCCCATCAGCCCCAGCATTTT

D gene: .
V gene: TRBV10-2
clone size: few
J gene: TRBJ1-3
CDR3 protein: CASSDRGTGNTIYF
CDR3 DNA: TGCGCCAGCAGTGACAGGGGCACAGGAAACACCATATATTTT

D gene: .
V gene: TRBV7-8
clone size: many
J gene: TRBJ2-3
CDR3 protein: CASSLIDKGTQYF
CDR3 DNA: TGTGCCAGCAGCCTAATCGATAAGGGTACGCAGTATTTT

D gene: .
V gene: TRBV12-5
clone size: few
J gene: TRBJ2-1
CDR3 protein: CASGLILTQSIYNEQFF
CDR3 DNA: TGTGCTAGTGGTTTGATTTTGACTCAGAGCATTTACAATGAGCAGTTCTTC

D gene: .
V gene: TRBV29-1
clone size: .
J gene: TRBJ2-3
CDR3 protein: CSVAIWGASTDTQYF
CDR3 DNA: TGCAGCGTTGCGATATGGGGGGCGAGCACAGATACGCAGTATTTT

D gene: .
V gene: TRBV6-2/TRBV6-3
clone size: .
J gene: TRBJ2-1
CDR3 protein: CASSYPYNEQFF
CDR3 DNA: TGTGCCAGCAGTTACCCTTACAATGAGCAGTTCTTC

D gene: .
V gene: TRBV7-6
clone size: many
J gene: TRBJ2-5
CDR3 protein: CASSLNIQAGGETQYF
CDR3 DNA: TGTGCCAGCAGCTTAAACATACAGGCCGGAGGGGAGACCCAGTACTTC

D gene: .
V gene: TRBV5-1
clone size: many
J gene: TRBJ1-2
CDR3 protein: CASSYDSDNYGYTF
CDR3 DNA: TGCGCCAGCAGCTACGACAGCGATAACTATGGCTACACCTTC

D gene: .
V gene: TRBV7-2
clone size: .
J gene: TRBJ2-5
CDR3 protein: CASSFVTSETQYF
CDR3 DNA: TGTGCCAGCAGCTTCGTTACGTCGGAGACCCAGTACTTC

D gene: TRBD1
V gene: TRBV6-1
clone size: few
J gene: TRBJ2-3
CDR3 protein: CASSDGQGATKTQYF
CDR3 DNA: TGTGCCAGCAGTGACGGACAGGGGGCGACGAAAACGCAGTATTTT

D gene: .
V gene: TRBV4-2
clone size: .
J gene: TRBJ2-1
CDR3 protein: CASSQSLRNEQFF
CDR3 DNA: TGTGCCAGCAGCCAATCTCTCCGCAATGAGCAGTTCTTC

D gene: TRBD2
V gene: TRBV7-9
clone size: many
J gene: TRBJ2-5
CDR3 protein: CASSLGSGGQETQYF
CDR3 DNA: TGTGCCAGCAGCTTAGGTAGCGGGGGGCAAGAGACCCAGTACTTC

D gene: .
V gene: TRBV5-1
clone size: many
J gene: TRBJ1-2
CDR3 protein: CASSFLTEYGYTF
CDR3 DNA: TGCGCCAGCAGCTTCCTGACGGAATATGGCTACACCTTC

D gene: .
V gene: TRBV9
clone size: few
J gene: TRBJ2-5
CDR3 protein: CASSVGTDKFATQYF
CDR3 DNA: TGTGCCAGCAGCGTAGGGACAGATAAATTTGCGACCCAGTACTTC

D gene: .
V gene: TRBV5-1
clone size: .
J gene: TRBJ2-1
CDR3 protein: CASSLEGRHNEQFF
CDR3 DNA: TGCGCCAGCAGCTTGGAGGGTCGGCACAATGAGCAGTTCTTC

D gene: .
V gene: TRBV15
clone size: .
J gene: TRBJ1-1
CDR3 protein: CATSGGRWNTEAFF
CDR3 DNA: TGTGCCACCAGCGGAGGACGGTGGAACACTGAAGCTTTCTTT

D gene: .
V gene: TRBV5-1
clone size: .
J gene: TRBJ1-3
CDR3 protein: CASSLPGTGNTIYF
CDR3 DNA: TGCGCCAGCAGCTTACCAGGGACCGGGAACACCATATATTTT

D gene: .
V gene: TRBV21-1
clone size: few
J gene: TRBJ1-1
CDR3 protein: CASSRRDRGSWGEAFF
CDR3 DNA: TGTGCCAGCAGCCGCCGGGACAGGGGTTCGTGGGGTGAAGCTTTCTTT

D gene: .
V gene: TRBV6-6
clone size: few
J gene: TRBJ1-1
CDR3 protein: CASSYDTMNTEAFF
CDR3 DNA: TGTGCCAGCAGTTACGACACGATGAACACTGAAGCTTTCTTT

D gene: .
V gene: TRBV5-1
clone size: .
J gene: TRBJ1-2
CDR3 protein: CASSLTGSNYGYTF
CDR3 DNA: TGCGCCAGCAGCTTGACAGGGAGCAATTATGGCTACACCTTC